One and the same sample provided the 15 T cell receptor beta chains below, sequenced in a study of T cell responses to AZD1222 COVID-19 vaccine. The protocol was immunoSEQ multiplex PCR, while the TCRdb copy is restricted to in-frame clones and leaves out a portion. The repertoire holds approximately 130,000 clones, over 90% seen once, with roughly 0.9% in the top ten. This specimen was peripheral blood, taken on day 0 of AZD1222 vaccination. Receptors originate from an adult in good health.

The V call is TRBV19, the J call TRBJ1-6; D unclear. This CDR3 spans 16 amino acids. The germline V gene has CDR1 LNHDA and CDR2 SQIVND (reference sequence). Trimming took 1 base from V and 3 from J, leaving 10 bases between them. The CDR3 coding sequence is TGTGCCAGTAGTATAGGGGCAGCCCTCTATAATTCACCCCTCCACTTT. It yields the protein CASSIGAALYNSPLHF.

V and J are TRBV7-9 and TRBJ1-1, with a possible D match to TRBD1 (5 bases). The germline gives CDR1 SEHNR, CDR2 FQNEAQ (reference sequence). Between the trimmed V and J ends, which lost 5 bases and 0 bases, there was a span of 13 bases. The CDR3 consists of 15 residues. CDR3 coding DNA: TGTGCCAGCAGCCAGCCAGGGAAGGTGAACACTGAAGCTTTCTTT. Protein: CASSQPGKVNTEAFF.

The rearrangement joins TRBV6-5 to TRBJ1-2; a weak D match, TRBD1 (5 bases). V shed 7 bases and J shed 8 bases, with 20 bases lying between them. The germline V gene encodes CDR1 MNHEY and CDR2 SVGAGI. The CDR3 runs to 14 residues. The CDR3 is CASISRLQGLGYTF. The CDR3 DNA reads TGTGCCAGCATTTCCCGGCTCCAGGGCCTGGGCTACACCTTC.

The CDR3 DNA reads as TGTGCCAGCAGCTTGCCCAGACAGTACCCCGGGGAGCTGTTTTTT. Protein sequence: CASSLPRQYPGELFF. The chain recombines TRBV5-5 with TRBJ2-2; D may be TRBD1 (5 bases). V shed 1 base and J shed 6 bases, with 13 bases lying between them. The CDR3 is 15 residues long. Germline assignment: CDR1 SGHKS and CDR2 YYEKEE (reference sequence).

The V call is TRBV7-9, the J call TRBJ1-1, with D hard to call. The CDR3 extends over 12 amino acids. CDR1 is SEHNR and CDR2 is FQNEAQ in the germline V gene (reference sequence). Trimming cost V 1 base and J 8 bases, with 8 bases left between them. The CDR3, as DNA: TGTGCCAGCAGCTTAGGCGGCTTCGAAGCTTTCTTT. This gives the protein CASSLGGFEAFF.

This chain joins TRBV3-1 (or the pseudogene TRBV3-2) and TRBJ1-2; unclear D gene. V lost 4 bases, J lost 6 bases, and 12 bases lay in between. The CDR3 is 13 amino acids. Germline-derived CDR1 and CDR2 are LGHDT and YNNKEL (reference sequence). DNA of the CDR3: TGTGCCAGCAGCCTCCTCCATCCAGATGGCTACACCTTC. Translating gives CASSLLHPDGYTF.

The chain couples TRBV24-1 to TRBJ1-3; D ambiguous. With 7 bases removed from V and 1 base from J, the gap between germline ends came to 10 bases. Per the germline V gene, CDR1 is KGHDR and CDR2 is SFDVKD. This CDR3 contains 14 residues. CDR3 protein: CATRAGRSGNTIYF. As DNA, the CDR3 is TGTGCCACCAGGGCGGGCAGATCTGGAAACACCATATATTTT.

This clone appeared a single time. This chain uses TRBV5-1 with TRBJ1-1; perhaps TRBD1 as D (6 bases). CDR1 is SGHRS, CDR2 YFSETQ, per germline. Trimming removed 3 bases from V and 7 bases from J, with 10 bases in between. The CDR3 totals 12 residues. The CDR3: CASSSDSNEAFF. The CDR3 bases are TGCGCCAGCAGCTCGGACAGCAATGAAGCTTTCTTT.

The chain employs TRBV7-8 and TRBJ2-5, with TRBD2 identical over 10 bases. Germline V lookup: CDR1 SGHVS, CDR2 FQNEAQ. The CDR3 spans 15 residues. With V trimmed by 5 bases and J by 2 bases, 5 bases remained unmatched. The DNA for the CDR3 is TGTGCCAGCAGCCGAGGGACTAGCGTTCAAGAGACCCAGTACTTC. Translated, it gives CASSRGTSVQETQYF.

The CDR3, as DNA: TGCGCCAGCAGCCAAGGAGCAACGGGGGGCTCCTACGAGCAGTACTTC. This sequence encodes CASSQGATGGSYEQYF. V gene TRBV4-1 combines with J gene TRBJ2-7; 7 nucleotides agree with TRBD2. The CDR3 consists of 16 residues. J lost 0 bases, V lost 1 base, and 6 bases had no gene match. Germline assignment: CDR1 MGHRA and CDR2 YSYEKL.

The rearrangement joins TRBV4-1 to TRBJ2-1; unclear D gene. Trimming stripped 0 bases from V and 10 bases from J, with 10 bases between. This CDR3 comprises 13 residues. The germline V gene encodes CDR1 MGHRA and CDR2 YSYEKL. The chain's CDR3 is CASSQDLLWEQFF. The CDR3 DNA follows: TGCGCCAGCAGCCAAGACCTGCTTTGGGAGCAGTTCTTC.

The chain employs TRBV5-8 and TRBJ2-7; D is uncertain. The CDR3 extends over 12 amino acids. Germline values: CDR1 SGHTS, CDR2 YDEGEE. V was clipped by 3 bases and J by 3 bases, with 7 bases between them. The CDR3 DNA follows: TGTGCCAGCAGCTCTACGGTCTACGAGCAGTACTTC. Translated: CASSSTVYEQYF. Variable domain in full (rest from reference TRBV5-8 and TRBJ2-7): EAGVTQSPTHLIKTRGQQATLRCSPISGHTSVYWYQQALGLGLQFLLWYDEGEERNRGNFPPRFSGRQFPNYSSELNVNALELEDSALYLCASSSTVYEQYFGPGTRLTVT.

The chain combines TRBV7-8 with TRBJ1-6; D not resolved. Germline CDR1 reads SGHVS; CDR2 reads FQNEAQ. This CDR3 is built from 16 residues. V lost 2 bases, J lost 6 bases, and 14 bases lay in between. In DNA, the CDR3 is TGTGCCAGCAGCTTATGGAGGAGGAGAGGTAATTCACCCCTCCACTTT. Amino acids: CASSLWRRRGNSPLHF.

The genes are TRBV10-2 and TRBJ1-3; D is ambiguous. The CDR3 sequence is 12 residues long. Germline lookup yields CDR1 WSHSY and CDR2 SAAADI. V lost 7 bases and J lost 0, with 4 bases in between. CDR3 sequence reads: CASMNSGNTIYF. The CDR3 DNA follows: TGCGCCAGCATGAACTCTGGAAACACCATATATTTT.

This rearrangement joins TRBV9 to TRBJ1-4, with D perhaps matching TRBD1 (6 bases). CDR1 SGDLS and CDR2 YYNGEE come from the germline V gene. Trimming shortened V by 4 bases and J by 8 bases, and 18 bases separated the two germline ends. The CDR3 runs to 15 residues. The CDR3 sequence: CASSPSSGTHEKLFF. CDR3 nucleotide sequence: TGTGCCAGCAGCCCCTCTTCCGGGACACACGAAAAACTGTTTTTT.